This TCR beta chain was found in a study of cytomegalovirus exposure and HLA in healthy donors. Germline CDR1 is SGDLS and CDR2 is YYNGEE. This CDR3 spans 15 amino acids. V was pared by 4 bases and J by 6 bases, with 9 bases of the junction left unmatched. Study-wide points: Roughly uniform sequencing depth across donors was assumed, possibly incorrectly.

With regard to this clone: Its antigen is unidentified.

PCR amplification relied on 60 Vbeta primers (plus 13 Jbeta primers). Generated by immunoSEQ multiplex PCR, the TCRdb table keeps only in-frame clones and is missing some. The sample lists about 160,000 clones, around four fifths seen once, with 0.95% to 1.5% in the top ten. The sequence was obtained from a woman aged 45-65 years in good health and CMV-seronegative. Sequencing was carried out using PBMCs. V gene TRBV9 combines with J gene TRBJ2-1; 8 bases agree with TRBD2. CDR3: CASSPIGSGINEQFF. In DNA form, the CDR3 reads TGTGCCAGCAGCCCCATAGGTAGCGGGATCAATGAGCAGTTCTTC.